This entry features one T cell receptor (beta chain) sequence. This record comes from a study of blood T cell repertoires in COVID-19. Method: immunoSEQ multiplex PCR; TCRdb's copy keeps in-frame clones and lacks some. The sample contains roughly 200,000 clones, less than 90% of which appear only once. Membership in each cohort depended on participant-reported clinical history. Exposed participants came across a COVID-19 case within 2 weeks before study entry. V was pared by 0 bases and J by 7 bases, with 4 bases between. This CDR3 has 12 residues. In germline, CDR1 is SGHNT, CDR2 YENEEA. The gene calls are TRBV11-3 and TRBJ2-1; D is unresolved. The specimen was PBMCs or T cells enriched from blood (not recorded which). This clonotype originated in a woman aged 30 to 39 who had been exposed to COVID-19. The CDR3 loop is CASSLDPNEQFF. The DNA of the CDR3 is TGTGCCAGCAGCTTAGATCCGAATGAGCAGTTCTTC.